This record concerns one T cell receptor beta chain sequence. This entry is derived from a study of blood T cell repertoires in COVID-19. Study at large: Material from acute and convalescent COVID-19 was sourced from the United States, Italy and Spain. T cells, B-cell-depleted T cells, or PBMCs supplied cDNA or gDNA.

Germline CDR1 reads GTSNPN; CDR2 reads SVGIG (reference sequence). The CDR3 has 14 residues. V shed 5 bases and J shed 6 bases, with 17 bases lying between them. Original handling: Estimation of nucleated cell counts was performed using reference gene primer amplification. Data came from immunoSEQ multiplex PCR; TCRdb stores just in-frame clones and leaves some out. V and J calls and clone size come straight from that table; D and trimming were deduced from the DNA. Among under 500,000 clones listed, around 89% were seen once. This chain uses TRBV30 with TRBJ2-1, with TRBD1 as a possible D gene (5 bases). Sequenced input: peripheral blood. The TCR was taken from a woman in her twenties or thirties with acute or convalescent COVID-19. This CDR3 reads CAWAPNRLSNEQFF. The DNA of the CDR3 is TGTGCCTGGGCTCCAAACAGGCTTAGCAATGAGCAGTTCTTC.